The 12 T cell receptor beta chains below all came from one sample that was sequenced in a study of kidney transplant recipient with SARS-CoV-2 infection. Each CDR3 protein gets one entry after TCRdb re-called the reads with MiXCR. The sample lists about 240,000 distinct CDR3 sequences; about 28% were seen once. This material consisted of a blood sample, taken at baseline and on roughly day 110 from a kidney transplant recipient. These receptors were collected from a male patient younger than 45 who had COVID-19 and was a kidney transplant recipient. The graft donor may account for some of the T cells.

This clonotype has a count of ten or more. An end of the junction differs from the germline gene, which may be a read error. The V call is TRBV11-2, the J call TRBJ2-1, with unresolved D. Germline V gene data show CDR1 as SGHAT and CDR2 as FQNNGV. The CDR3 has 12 amino acids. This CDR3 is CASSLEFGGGLF. In DNA form, the CDR3 reads TGTGCCAGCAGCTTAGAGTTTGGCGGTGGACTCTTC.

Comments on this clonotype: A much larger clone differs by one base, so this may be a read error. The rearrangement uses TRBV25-1 and TRBJ1-2; D unresolved. Trimming pared 5 bases from V and 4 bases from J, leaving 23 bases between. This CDR3 region has 17 residues. The germline V gene encodes CDR1 MGHDK and CDR2 SYGVNS. CDR3 sequence reads: CASSLIRGLGKTYGYTF. The CDR3 DNA is TGTGCCAGCAGTCTCATTAGAGGACTGGGAAAGACCTATGGCTACACCTTC.

With respect to this clonotype: This may stem from a read error, because a much larger clone lies one nucleotide away. The rearrangement uses TRBV6-5 and TRBJ1-2; D is undetermined. Trimming removed 4 bases at V and 4 bases at J, with 22 bases between. CDR1 is MNHEY, CDR2 SVGAGI, per germline. This CDR3 contains 17 residues. The CDR3 sequence is CASSLLAPYGKTYGYTF. The CDR3 DNA follows: TGTGCCAGCAGTTTGCTCGCGCCTTACGGAAAGACCTATGGCTACACCTTC.

This clonotype was recorded many times. The chain links TRBV28 to TRBJ2-1; TRBD1 matches at 8 bases. The germline V gene has CDR1 MDHEN and CDR2 SYDVKM. The CDR3 runs 15 residues. Trimming at V came to 4 bases and at J to 4 bases, leaving 6 bases not matched to a gene. The CDR3 protein is CASSSGQGAYNEQFF. CDR3 sequence (DNA): TGTGCCAGCAGTTCGGGGCAGGGGGCTTACAATGAGCAGTTCTTC. The variable domain in full, with the rest retrieved from reference TRBV28 and TRBJ2-1, is DVKVTQSSRYLVKRTGEKVFLECVQDMDHENMFWYRQDPGLGLRLIYFSYDVKMKEKGDIPEGYSVSREKKERFSLILESASTNQTSMYLCASSSGQGAYNEQFFGPGTRLTVL.

The chain combines TRBV11-3 with TRBJ2-2; weak D call: TRBD2 (6 bases). V dropped 1 base and J dropped 3 bases, with 15 bases sitting between them. This CDR3 contains 17 residues. The germline V gene encodes CDR1 SGHNT and CDR2 YENEEA. The CDR3 protein is CASSLVRGSVHTGELFF. CDR3 nucleotide sequence: TGTGCCAGCAGCTTAGTACGGGGGTCAGTCCACACCGGGGAGCTGTTTTTT.

This clonotype was counted ten times or more. The chain uses TRBV28 and TRBJ1-6; D may be TRBD1 (6 bases). Looked up from germline, CDR1 is MDHEN and CDR2 is SYDVKM. The CDR3 is 19 amino acids. V gave up 6 bases and J gave up 0 bases, with 21 bases separating them. CDR3 in DNA: TGTGCCAGCAGGGCCCAGAACAGGGACATAGGCTCCTATAATTCACCCCTCCACTTT. Amino acids: CASRAQNRDIGSYNSPLHF.

The chain employs TRBV20-1 and TRBJ1-2; possible D gene TRBD1, 5 bases. The CDR3 is made up of 14 amino acids. From germline, CDR1 is DFQATT and CDR2 SNEGSKA (reference sequence). Trimming cost V 5 bases and J 7 bases, with 20 bases left between them. The CDR3 here is CSAVQVVGHVGYTF. CDR3 in DNA: TGCAGTGCTGTCCAGGTTGTGGGGCACGTTGGCTACACCTTC.

This clonotype has more than one count but fewer than ten. CDR3 sequence (DNA): TGTGCCAGCAGTTACCTAGCGGCTACTGAGCAGTTCTTC. It is translated as CASSYLAATEQFF. The chain employs TRBV6-5 and TRBJ2-1; 7 bases are shared with TRBD2. Per the germline V gene, CDR1 is MNHEY and CDR2 is SVGAGI. The CDR3 contains 13 residues. Trimming removed 2 bases from V and 9 bases from J; junction bases left unmatched: 4.

A note on this clonotype: A read error may explain this, as a much larger clone is one base away. This rearrangement joins TRBV5-1 to TRBJ1-1; D remains unclear. This CDR3 region has 14 residues. In germline, CDR1 is SGHRS, CDR2 YFSETQ. The CDR3 reads CASGLAMTNTEAFF. CDR3 nucleotide sequence: TGCGCCAGCGGCTTGGCAATGACGAACACTGAAGCTTTCTTT.

Concerning this clonotype itself: A much larger clonotype is one base distant, so this may be a read error. This chain joins TRBV7-1 and TRBJ1-2, with D hard to call. TRBV7-1 is an ORF, and what it does is uncertain. The CDR3 is made up of 17 amino acids. V lost 5 bases and J lost 6, with 25 bases in between. CDR3 residues: CASSRVYHEGKTHGYTF. CDR3 nucleotide sequence: TGTGCCAGCAGCCGCGTTTATCACGAGGGAAAGACCCATGGCTACACCTTC.

This clonotype was recorded many times. The chain recombines TRBV20-1 with TRBJ2-7; TRBD2 matches 11 bases. V lost 4 bases, J lost 0 bases, and 2 bases stayed unmatched. CDR1 and CDR2 from the germline V gene are DFQATT and SNEGSKA (reference sequence). This CDR3 has 14 residues. The CDR3 reads CSATGLAGSYEQYF. CDR3 sequence (DNA): TGCAGTGCTACCGGACTAGCGGGCTCCTACGAGCAGTACTTC.

This clonotype was counted only a few times. The chain uses TRBV11-2 and TRBJ2-1; 15 positions match TRBD2. This CDR3 region has 18 residues. Germline assignment: CDR1 SGHAT and CDR2 FQNNGV. The J segment lost 9 bases and the V segment lost 3 bases, leaving 12 bases of the junction unmatched. The CDR3 protein is CASSFRPRTSGREGEQFF. The CDR3, as DNA: TGTGCCAGCAGCTTTCGCCCCCGGACTAGCGGGAGGGAGGGTGAGCAGTTCTTC.